This T cell receptor beta chain was recorded in a study of blood T cell repertoires in COVID-19. Looking at the study overall: Acute and convalescent COVID-19 samples came from the United States, Italy and Spain.

Germline V lookup: CDR1 SEHNR, CDR2 FQNEAQ (reference sequence). The CDR3 has 15 residues. Trimming at V came to 5 bases and at J to 4 bases, leaving 4 bases not matched to a gene. As handled by the study authors: For nucleated cells, counts were estimated from reference gene primer amplification. Clones were read by immunoSEQ multiplex PCR, and TCRdb kept only the in-frame ones, dropping some. Clone size and the V and J calls come from that table; the DNA yielded D and trimming. Found here are approximately 180,000 clones, around nine tenths of them singletons; the top ten hold approximately 13%. The Seattle patients joined while their infection was active and were tracked longitudinally afterward.

The source is a woman in her 70s with COVID-19, enrolled during active disease. Input material: peripheral blood. V and J are TRBV7-9 and TRBJ2-1, with 11 bases aligning to TRBD2. The CDR3, as DNA: TGTGCCAGCAGCCAGGGACTAGCGGAGTACAATGAGCAGTTCTTC. It is translated as CASSQGLAEYNEQFF.